Given below is one TCR beta chain in context. The data are from a study of blood T cell repertoires in COVID-19. Study summary: Sites across the United States, Italy and Spain contributed samples from acute and convalescent COVID-19. T cells, B-cell-depleted T cells, or PBMCs supplied cDNA or gDNA.

The CDR3 has 14 amino acids. Trimming removed 6 bases at V and 7 bases at J, with 15 bases between. Germline lookup yields CDR1 SGHAT and CDR2 FQNNGV. Original methodology: Amplification of reference gene primers provided the estimated nucleated cell counts. Generated by immunoSEQ multiplex PCR, the TCRdb table keeps only in-frame clones and is missing some. V, J and clone size were drawn from that table, and D and trimming were deduced from the DNA. Counted here are over 200,000 clones, about nine tenths occurring once; the ten biggest clones make up approximately 0.66%. The TCR comes from a man between 40 and 49 years old with acute or convalescent COVID-19. The chain couples TRBV11-2 to TRBJ1-4; a weak D match, TRBD1 (6 bases). Material: peripheral blood. CDR3 residues: CASRKNRVSEKLFF. DNA for the CDR3: TGTGCCAGCAGAAAAAACAGGGTCAGTGAAAAACTGTTTTTT. The variable domain in full, completed from reference TRBV11-2 and TRBJ1-4, reads EAGVAQSPRYKIIEKRQSVAFWCNPISGHATLYWYQQILGQGPKLLIQFQNNGVVDDSQLPKDRFSAERLKGVDSTLKIQPAKLEDSAVYLCASRKNRVSEKLFFGSGTQLSVL.